This TCR beta chain originates from a study of control samples from healthy donors and cancer patients. About this clone itself: Other DNA sequences within the sample encode an identical CDR3.

Clones were read by immunoSEQ multiplex PCR, and TCRdb kept only the in-frame ones, dropping some. The sample includes roughly 140,000 clones, about 93% of them seen just once. The TCR was taken from a man in his forties or fifties in good health. Source material: blood.

The DNA of the CDR3 is TGTGCCAGCAGCTTACTCGGGCAGAACACTGAAGCTTTCTTT. Translated: CASSLLGQNTEAFF. This chain uses TRBV7-2 with TRBJ1-1; no firm D call. The V end was cut by 2 bases, the J end by 1 base, with 8 bases between. In germline, CDR1 is SGHTA, CDR2 FQGNSA. The CDR3 is 14 residues long.